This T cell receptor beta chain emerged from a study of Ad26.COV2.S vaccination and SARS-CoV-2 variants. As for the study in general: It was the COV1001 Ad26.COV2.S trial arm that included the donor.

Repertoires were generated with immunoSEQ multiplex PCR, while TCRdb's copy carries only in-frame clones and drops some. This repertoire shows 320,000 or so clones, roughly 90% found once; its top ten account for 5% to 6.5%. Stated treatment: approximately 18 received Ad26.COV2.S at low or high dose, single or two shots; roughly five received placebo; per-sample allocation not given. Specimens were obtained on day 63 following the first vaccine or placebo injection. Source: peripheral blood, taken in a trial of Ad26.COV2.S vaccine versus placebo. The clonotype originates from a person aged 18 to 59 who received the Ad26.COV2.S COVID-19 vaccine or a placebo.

The CDR3 loop reads CASSVDVYEPQHF. The CDR3 nucleotides are TGTGCCAGCAGCGTAGATGTATATGAGCCCCAGCATTTT. The rearrangement links TRBV9 to TRBJ1-5; no definite D call. Germline V gene data show CDR1 as SGDLS and CDR2 as YYNGEE. The CDR3 has 13 residues. Trimming stripped 0 bases from V and 8 bases from J, with 9 bases between.